The 30 T cell receptor beta chains reported below all come from one sample, sequenced in a study of blood T cell repertoires in COVID-19. This table comes from immunoSEQ multiplex PCR, and its TCRdb copy is limited to in-frame clones, with some not included. This table has roughly 160,000 clones, around four fifths appearing once. The specimen was peripheral blood. The receptors originated from an older woman who had recovered from COVID-19.

This clone has a handful of counts. This chain connects TRBV2 to TRBJ1-1; no firm D call. The ends were cut back, 1 base at V and 8 bases at J, with 14 bases in the middle. This CDR3 spans 14 amino acids. Germline V CDR1 and CDR2: SNHLY, FYNNEI. The CDR3 DNA is TGTGCCAGCAGTGAAGGGACTCAGATACCAGAAGCTTTCTTT. Translation: CASSEGTQIPEAFF.

The genes are TRBV2 and TRBJ1-1; D is possibly TRBD1 (5 bases). This CDR3 has 13 residues. Germline values: CDR1 SNHLY, CDR2 FYNNEI. V was clipped by 10 bases and J by 10 bases, with 22 bases between them. CDR3 region: CATPPGGVIGAFF. The CDR3 DNA follows: TGTGCCACCCCTCCCGGGGGGGTAATCGGAGCTTTCTTT.

The V call is TRBV28, the J call TRBJ1-1; D is unclear. The CDR3 runs to 14 residues. Germline V gives CDR1 MDHEN, CDR2 SYDVKM. Trimming stripped 3 bases from V and 0 bases from J, with 8 bases between. CDR3 loop: CASSFPPMNTEAFF. CDR3 nucleotide sequence: TGTGCCAGCAGTTTCCCCCCAATGAACACTGAAGCTTTCTTT.

V gene TRBV10-3 combines with J gene TRBJ1-2, with 7 bases aligning to TRBD1. The CDR3 sequence is 14 residues long. V trimming: 2 bases; J trimming: 7 bases; junction bases outside the gene matches: 7. Looked up from germline, CDR1 is ENHRY and CDR2 is SYGVKD. CDR3 nucleotide sequence: TGTGCCATCAGTGAGCCGACAGGGAAGGGTGGCTACACCTTC. This translates into CAISEPTGKGGYTF.

The CDR3 region is CASSSETGAQPQHF. CDR3 bases: TGTGCCAGCAGCTCAGAGACAGGAGCACAGCCCCAGCATTTT. The gene calls are TRBV7-9 and TRBJ1-5; a possible D gene is TRBD1 (6 bases). The V end lost 4 bases, the J end lost 7 bases, and 14 bases lay between the germline ends. Germline V gene data show CDR1 as SEHNR and CDR2 as FQNEAQ (reference sequence). This CDR3 comprises 14 residues. Full variable domain (remainder filled in from reference TRBV7-9 and TRBJ1-5): DTGVSQNPRHKITKRGQNVTFRCDPISEHNRLYWYRQTLGQGPEFLTYFQNEAQLEKSRLLSDRFSAERPKGSFSTLEIQRTEQGDSAMYLCASSSETGAQPQHFGDGTRLSIL.

The chain joins TRBV2 to TRBJ2-7; 9 bases align to TRBD2. The junction had 9 bases not matched to a gene; V was cut back by 6 bases and J by 3 bases. The CDR3 has 15 residues. CDR1 is SNHLY and CDR2 is FYNNEI in the germline V gene. Here the CDR3 reads CASRPGLAGIYEQYF. CDR3 in DNA: TGTGCCAGCAGACCCGGGCTAGCGGGAATCTACGAGCAGTACTTC.

The sample holds one count of this clone. The chain couples TRBV3-1 (or the pseudogene TRBV3-2) to TRBJ2-3; D possibly corresponds to TRBD1 (5 bases). CDR3 length: 13 residues. V shed 3 bases and J shed 6 bases, with 10 bases lying between them. CDR1 and CDR2 (germline): LGHDT, YNNKEL (reference sequence). The CDR3 DNA reads TGTGCCAGCAGCCAGGTAGGGGCGGATACGCAGTATTTT. Translation gives CASSQVGADTQYF.

This chain's CDR3 is CASSQGDREDEKLFF. DNA of the CDR3: TGTGCCAGCAGCCAAGGGGACAGGGAGGATGAAAAACTGTTTTTT. The rearrangement uses TRBV4-2 and TRBJ1-4, with 9 bases aligning to TRBD1. Trimming removed 1 base from V and 6 bases from J; junction bases left unmatched: 3. Germline V gives CDR1 LGHNA, CDR2 YNFKEQ. The CDR3 runs 15 residues.

This chain connects TRBV4-3 to TRBJ2-7; tentatively, D is TRBD1 (7 bases). The germline gives CDR1 LGHNA, CDR2 YSLEER. The V gene lost 1 base and the J gene lost 3 bases, with 22 bases spanning the gap. The CDR3 is 18 residues long. CDR3 protein: CASSQALDEGQGGYEQYF. DNA for the CDR3: TGCGCCAGCAGCCAAGCCCTTGACGAGGGCCAGGGGGGCTACGAGCAGTACTTC.

V is TRBV18 and J is TRBJ2-1; a possible D gene is TRBD1 (6 bases). Germline V lookup: CDR1 KGHSH, CDR2 LQKENI. V was shortened by 4 bases and J by 7 bases, with 17 bases between the two germline ends. This CDR3 spans 15 amino acids. CDR3 sequence reads: CASSLGQTSRNEQFF. CDR3 nucleotides: TGTGCCAGCTCACTCGGACAGACCTCTAGGAATGAGCAGTTCTTC.

The CDR3 region has the DNA TGCGCCAGCACCCAGGGGGCAGGGAACAATGAGCAGTTCTTC. Protein sequence: CASTQGAGNNEQFF. The V and J genes are TRBV5-1 and TRBJ2-1; 8 nucleotides align to TRBD1. Germline V gives CDR1 SGHRS, CDR2 YFSETQ. With 6 bases clipped from V and 5 bases from J, the junction kept 7 bases outside the gene matches. The CDR3 loop spans 14 amino acids.

The V and J genes are TRBV11-3 and TRBJ2-7; D unclear. Deletions cut 1 base from V and 7 bases from J, with 8 bases between. The CDR3 contains 12 residues. Germline loops: CDR1 SGHNT, CDR2 YENEEA. CDR3 in DNA: TGTGCCAGCAGCTTAGGTCTGTCGGAGCAGTACTTC. It encodes CASSLGLSEQYF.

The V and J genes are TRBV30 and TRBJ1-5; D is ambiguous. The V gene's germline CDR1 is GTSNPN and CDR2 SVGIG (reference sequence). The CDR3 has 15 amino acids. The germline V and J ends were trimmed by 0 bases and 0 bases, with 9 bases remaining between them. CDR3 region: CAWSVRLSSNQPQHF. The CDR3 DNA sequence: TGTGCCTGGAGTGTACGGTTGTCTAGCAATCAGCCCCAGCATTTT.

The rearrangement links TRBV5-8 to TRBJ1-2; possible D gene TRBD1, 5 bases. Germline values: CDR1 SGHTS, CDR2 YDEGEE. V shed 4 bases and J shed 4 bases, with 17 bases lying between them. CDR3 length: 15 amino acids. The CDR3 region has the DNA TGTGCCAGCAGCCCGCCGGGAGGGGATCTCTATGGCTACACCTTC. It translates to CASSPPGGDLYGYTF. The full variable domain, completed using reference TRBV5-8 and TRBJ1-2, is EAGVTQSPTHLIKTRGQQATLRCSPISGHTSVYWYQQALGLGLQFLLWYDEGEERNRGNFPPRFSGRQFPNYSSELNVNALELEDSALYLCASSPPGGDLYGYTFGSGTRLTVV.

The chain uses TRBV7-3 and TRBJ2-1; 13 nucleotides align to TRBD2. The V gene end was trimmed by 5 bases and the J gene end by 9 bases; junction bases not matched to a gene: 7. The CDR3 sequence is 15 residues long. Germline CDR1 and CDR2: SGHTA and FQGTGA. The CDR3 DNA reads TGTGCCAGCAGCCTAGGACTAGCGGGAGCGGCTGAGCAGTTCTTC. As protein: CASSLGLAGAAEQFF.

The chain is built from TRBV9 and TRBJ2-7; the D gene is possibly TRBD2 (6 bases). The length of the CDR3 is 14 residues. Per the germline V gene, CDR1 is SGDLS and CDR2 is YYNGEE. Trimming took 6 bases from V and 6 from J, leaving 19 bases between them. The CDR3 DNA sequence: TGTGCCAGCACCTCGGGGGTGGACTACGGCGAGCAGTACTTC. It encodes CASTSGVDYGEQYF.

The CDR3 is CASSGYFNSPLHF. The CDR3 DNA reads as TGTGCCAGCAGTGGTTACTTCAATTCACCCCTCCACTTT. The chain is built from TRBV2 and TRBJ1-6; D is unresolved. Germline assignment: CDR1 SNHLY and CDR2 FYNNEI. This CDR3 comprises 13 residues. V lost 4 bases, J lost 7 bases, and 8 bases lay in between.

The rearrangement uses TRBV19 and TRBJ2-2; D may be TRBD2 (6 bases). This CDR3 region has 14 residues. V dropped 10 bases and J dropped 6 bases, with 18 bases sitting between them. Looked up from germline, CDR1 is LNHDA and CDR2 is SQIVND (reference sequence). The chain's CDR3 is CATLGGWGAGELFF. The CDR3, as DNA: TGTGCCACCCTCGGGGGATGGGGGGCCGGGGAGCTGTTTTTT.

The V gene is TRBV5-1, the J gene TRBJ2-2, with TRBD1 matching 7 bases. Trimming at V came to 5 bases and at J to 4 bases, leaving 5 bases not matched to a gene. Per the germline V gene, CDR1 is SGHRS and CDR2 is YFSETQ. This CDR3 spans 14 amino acids. For the CDR3, the DNA is TGCGCCAGCAGAGGGACAGACCCCACCGGGGAGCTGTTTTTT. It is translated as CASRGTDPTGELFF.

The chain is built from TRBV28 and TRBJ2-7; possibly TRBD1 for D (6 bases). This CDR3 contains 15 residues. Germline V gene sequence: CDR1 MDHEN, CDR2 SYDVKM. Trimming took off 6 bases at V and 0 bases at J, with 15 bases between the two ends. The CDR3 nucleotides read TGTGCCAGCAGCCGCCAGGGGCCCGGCTCCTACGAGCAGTACTTC. Residues: CASSRQGPGSYEQYF.

The chain has TRBV28 and TRBJ2-3, with D perhaps TRBD1 (5 bases). The CDR3 is 13 residues long. Germline values: CDR1 MDHEN, CDR2 SYDVKM. V was shortened by 6 bases and J by 1 base, with 8 bases between the two germline ends. CDR3 sequence (DNA): TGTGCCAGCAGGCCACAGGGCACAGATACGCAGTATTTT. Its translation: CASRPQGTDTQYF.

The J gene is TRBJ2-2, the V gene TRBV7-2, with D maybe TRBD2 (6 bases). V shed 5 bases and J shed 4 bases, with 14 bases lying between them. CDR3 length: 15 residues. Germline V gene data show CDR1 as SGHTA and CDR2 as FQGNSA. CDR3: CASSLSGVLTGELFF. The DNA for the CDR3 is TGTGCCAGCAGCCTTTCGGGAGTCCTCACCGGGGAGCTGTTTTTT.

V gene TRBV2 combines with J gene TRBJ1-2; TRBD1 matches at 8 bases. Germline loops: CDR1 SNHLY, CDR2 FYNNEI. The CDR3 loop spans 14 amino acids. Losses at the gene ends were 9 bases for V and 8 bases for J; bases not matched to a gene: 14. The CDR3: CASGQGRSSGGYTF. Here the CDR3 DNA reads TGTGCCAGTGGACAGGGTCGGAGTAGTGGGGGCTACACCTTC.

The chain employs TRBV11-2 and TRBJ1-5; weak D call: TRBD1 (6 bases). Trimming took 10 bases from V and 0 from J, leaving 13 bases between them. This CDR3 spans 14 amino acids. Per the germline V gene, CDR1 is SGHAT and CDR2 is FQNNGV. The CDR3, as DNA: TGTGCCACCCGAGGGGGGGTTAGCAATCAGCCCCAGCATTTT. Protein: CATRGGVSNQPQHF.

The V call is TRBV5-1, the J call TRBJ1-1; 8 bases are a match to TRBD1. The germline V gene has CDR1 SGHRS and CDR2 YFSETQ. This CDR3 comprises 14 residues. The J segment lost 3 bases and the V segment lost 3 bases, leaving 4 bases of the junction unmatched. CDR3 sequence reads: CASSSLQGDTEAFF. CDR3 in DNA: TGCGCCAGCAGCTCCCTACAGGGGGACACTGAAGCTTTCTTT.

This clone was detected a few times. The rearrangement uses TRBV19 and TRBJ2-1, with D unclear. Germline values: CDR1 LNHDA, CDR2 SQIVND (reference sequence). The CDR3 length is 15 residues. V was shortened by 2 bases and J by 2 bases, with 10 bases between the two germline ends. CDR3: CASSIIPTTYNEQFF. CDR3 in DNA: TGTGCCAGTAGTATAATCCCCACTACCTACAATGAGCAGTTCTTC.

V gene TRBV25-1 combines with J gene TRBJ2-7; 9 bases are a match to TRBD1. This CDR3 spans 15 amino acids. In germline, CDR1 is MGHDK, CDR2 SYGVNS. The junction had 7 bases not matched to a gene; V was cut back by 5 bases and J by 2 bases. DNA of the CDR3: TGTGCCAGCAGTCCTACAGGGGGCGAGACCTACGAGCAGTACTTC. Translating gives CASSPTGGETYEQYF.

The chain links TRBV3-1 (or the pseudogene TRBV3-2) to TRBJ2-7; 9 positions agree with TRBD2. This CDR3 has 14 residues. V trimming: 4 bases; J trimming: 4 bases; junction bases outside the gene matches: 5. Germline V gives CDR1 LGHDT, CDR2 YNNKEL (reference sequence). CDR3 DNA: TGTGCCAGCAGCCCGACTAGCGGACCTTACGAGCAGTACTTC. Amino acid sequence: CASSPTSGPYEQYF.

CDR3: CASSPPGVPGELFF. The CDR3 coding sequence is TGTGCCAGCAGCCCCCCCGGGGTCCCCGGGGAGCTGTTTTTT. J is TRBJ2-2 and V is TRBV25-1; a weak D match, TRBD2 (5 bases). The CDR3 contains 14 residues. Germline V gene data show CDR1 as MGHDK and CDR2 as SYGVNS. The V end was cut by 6 bases, the J end by 6 bases, with 14 bases between.

V is TRBV18 and J is TRBJ2-5; D gene uncertain. The V gene lost 4 bases and the J gene lost 2 bases, with 14 bases spanning the gap. The CDR3 loop spans 15 amino acids. The germline V gene has CDR1 KGHSH and CDR2 LQKENI. CDR3: CASSLNRVIQETQYF. DNA for the CDR3: TGTGCCAGCTCACTGAACCGGGTTATACAAGAGACCCAGTACTTC.